This TCR beta chain was sequenced during a study of follicular helper T cells after annual influenza vaccination. Study findings and constraints: Plasmablast frequency change correlated with clonality change in ICOS+CD38+ cTfh.

This CDR3 has 17 amino acids. V lost 0 bases, J lost 14 bases, and 12 bases stayed unmatched. TCRdb's table, derived via immunoSEQ multiplex PCR, lists solely in-frame clones and lacks some. This table holds more than 10,000 clones, approximately 78% found once. As concerns this clone: Its antigen remains unidentified.

The time point here: 2014-2015 season, pre-vaccination. This receptor was identified in an adult who received the influenza vaccine. Sequencing used CXCR5- memory CD4+ T cells sorted from blood, obtained on the day of influenza vaccination. This rearrangement joins TRBV6-7 to TRBJ1-6; TRBD1 aligns across 11 bases. TRBV6-7 is labeled an ORF, and its function is uncertain. The CDR3 DNA follows: TGTGCCAGCAGTTACTCCCGGACAGGGGGCTGGAAATCAGCCCTCCACTTT. It encodes CASSYSRTGGWKSALHF.